One sample yielded the 16 T cell receptor beta chains listed below, sequenced in a study of blood T cell repertoires in COVID-19 (dated by TCRdb to 2018 to 2021). The library was prepared using the immunoSEQ multiplex PCR assay. TCRdb carries this immuneACCESS record with in-frame sequences only. Its versions omit some clonotypes, under half of them owing to an unresolved V gene in the studies checked, with the rest unexplained. Recorded for this sample are about 40,000 clones; about 86% of them occurred a single time. The ten largest clones represent about 2.5% of the sample. The sample consisted of peripheral blood. These receptors all stem from a woman aged 60-70 years with acute or convalescent COVID-19.

This rearrangement joins TRBV3-1 (or the pseudogene TRBV3-2) to TRBJ1-6; D ambiguous. V was shortened by 4 bases and J by 9 bases, with 16 bases between the two germline ends. CDR3 length: 15 residues. Germline CDR1 reads LGHDT; CDR2 reads YNNKEL (reference sequence). The DNA for the CDR3 is TGTGCCAGCAGCCTCTTAGGAGGGTTTGTTTCACCCCTCCACTTT. Protein sequence: CASSLLGGFVSPLHF.

This clone was seen a single time. The gene calls are TRBV18 and TRBJ1-3; 7 bases are shared with TRBD1. The V segment lost 6 bases and the J segment 2 bases; nucleotides outside the gene matches: 4. Per germline, CDR1 KGHSH and CDR2 LQKENI. The CDR3 length is 14 residues. The CDR3 DNA follows: TGTGCCAGCTCCTCAGGGGGAACTGGAAACACCATATATTTT. Protein sequence: CASSSGGTGNTIYF.

The chain recombines TRBV18 with TRBJ1-2, with 9 positions matching TRBD1. CDR3 length: 14 amino acids. V gave up 4 bases and J gave up 3 bases; unmatched junction bases: 3. Germline CDR1 is KGHSH and CDR2 is LQKENI. DNA for the CDR3: TGTGCCAGCTCACAACAGGGGGCGGACTATGGCTACACCTTC. Protein product: CASSQQGADYGYTF.

This rearrangement joins TRBV19 to TRBJ1-1, with unresolved D. The CDR3 totals 13 residues. Germline values: CDR1 LNHDA, CDR2 SQIVND (reference sequence). V lost 4 bases, J lost 1 base, and 7 bases lay in between. The CDR3, as DNA: TGTGCCAGTAGTAGCCAACAGAACACTGAAGCTTTCTTT. Protein product: CASSSQQNTEAFF.

This clone was seen more than once but under ten times. This chain uses TRBV30 with TRBJ1-6; TRBD1 matches at 7 bases. This CDR3 has 14 residues. Trimming removed 0 bases from V and 7 bases from J; junction bases left unmatched: 3. The germline CDR1 and CDR2 sequences are GTSNPN and SVGIG (reference sequence). CDR3 coding DNA: TGTGCCTGGAGTGTGGTGACAGGGAATTCACCCCTCCACTTT. It yields the protein CAWSVVTGNSPLHF.

In its sample, this clone was seen once. The CDR3 protein is CASSLSTPIAKNIQYF. CDR3 in DNA: TGTGCCAGCAGCTTATCGACACCCATAGCCAAAAACATTCAGTACTTC. The chain links TRBV7-3 to TRBJ2-4; D gene unclear. The CDR3 spans 16 residues. Germline CDR1 and CDR2: SGHTA and FQGTGA. The V end was cut by 2 bases, the J end by 0 bases, with 11 bases between.

The chain joins TRBV15 to TRBJ1-2; tentatively, D is TRBD1 (6 bases). Per germline, CDR1 LNHNV and CDR2 YYDKDF (reference sequence). Deletions cut 3 bases from V and 1 base from J, with 15 bases between. This CDR3 is 16 amino acids long. The CDR3 bases are TGTGCCACCAGCAGCCTAAGGGACACCCGTAACTATGGCTACACCTTC. It translates to CATSSLRDTRNYGYTF.

The V call is TRBV7-2, the J call TRBJ2-7; 16 nucleotides line up with TRBD2. CDR1 is SGHTA and CDR2 is FQGNSA in the germline V gene. Germline trimming cut 6 bases from V and 0 bases from J; bases unmatched to any gene: 8. The CDR3 extends over 18 amino acids. CDR3 loop: CASSWRGLAGGSSYEQYF. In DNA, the CDR3 is TGTGCCAGCAGTTGGAGGGGACTAGCGGGAGGGAGCTCCTACGAGCAGTACTTC. Full variable domain (remainder filled in from reference TRBV7-2 and TRBJ2-7): GAGVSQSPSNKVTEKGKDVELRCDPISGHTALYWYRQSLGQGLEFLIYFQGNSAPDKSGLPSDRFSAERTGGSVSTLTIQRTQQEDSAVYLCASSWRGLAGGSSYEQYFGPGTRLTVT.

The chain recombines TRBV6-5 with TRBJ2-2, with 10 bases fitting TRBD1. Germline CDR1 and CDR2: MNHEY and SVGAGI. V was clipped by 0 bases and J by 4 bases; unmatched bases: 2. This CDR3 is built from 16 residues. The CDR3 here is CASSYSTGGGTGELFF. The CDR3 bases are TGTGCCAGCAGTTACTCGACAGGGGGCGGCACCGGGGAGCTGTTTTTT.

The chain uses TRBV6-5 and TRBJ2-5, with D perhaps matching TRBD1 (6 bases). V lost 5 bases to trimming and J lost 3 bases, with 16 bases between them. CDR3 length: 15 amino acids. From germline, CDR1 is MNHEY and CDR2 SVGAGI. Here the CDR3 reads CASSPMRAGEETQYF. Written as DNA, the CDR3 is TGTGCCAGCAGTCCCATGAGGGCAGGGGAAGAGACCCAGTACTTC.

The rearrangement joins TRBV7-8 to TRBJ2-7; TRBD2 matches at 8 bases. Per the germline V gene, CDR1 is SGHVS and CDR2 is FQNEAQ. The V and J ends lost 6 bases and 2 bases, in that order; junction bases with no gene match: 9. This CDR3 is 15 amino acids long. CDR3 region: CASSPARGGPYEQYF. The CDR3 DNA sequence: TGTGCCAGCAGTCCCGCTCGGGGGGGACCCTACGAGCAGTACTTC.

This chain links TRBV11-3 with TRBJ2-1, with D possibly matching TRBD2 (7 bases). With 1 base removed from V and 2 bases from J, the gap between germline ends came to 12 bases. This CDR3 has 16 residues. Germline assignment: CDR1 SGHNT and CDR2 YENEEA. This chain's CDR3 is CASSLAGGGPYNEQFF. In DNA form, the CDR3 reads TGTGCCAGCAGCTTAGCGGGGGGCGGCCCCTACAATGAGCAGTTCTTC.

This chain joins TRBV7-6 and TRBJ2-3, with 7 bases aligning to TRBD1. CDR1 and CDR2 from the germline V gene are SGHVS and FNYEAQ. The CDR3 has 15 amino acids. Losses at the gene ends were 4 bases for V and 2 bases for J; bases not matched to a gene: 6. CDR3 sequence (DNA): TGTGCCAGCAGCTCGACAGGGATTCCCACAGATACGCAGTATTTT. Amino acids: CASSSTGIPTDTQYF.

J is TRBJ1-6 and V is TRBV19, with D possibly being TRBD1 (6 bases). Trimming removed 4 bases from V and 6 bases from J, with 16 bases in between. CDR3 size: 16 residues. Germline CDR1 LNHDA, CDR2 SQIVND (reference sequence). CDR3 nucleotide sequence: TGTGCCAGTAGTAGTAGAGCGGACAGTATTAATTCACCCCTCCACTTT. Translating it yields CASSSRADSINSPLHF.

V gene TRBV3-1 (or the pseudogene TRBV3-2) combines with J gene TRBJ1-6; 10 positions match TRBD1. Trimming at V came to 1 base and at J to 9 bases, leaving 3 bases not matched to a gene. Germline CDR1 reads LGHDT; CDR2 reads YNNKEL (reference sequence). The CDR3 sequence is 15 residues long. The CDR3, as DNA: TGTGCCAGCAGCCAAGTTCGGACAGGGGGTTCACCCCTCCACTTT. Its protein is CASSQVRTGGSPLHF.

The chain carries TRBV29-1 and TRBJ2-7; 8 nucleotides line up with TRBD2. The CDR3 loop spans 13 amino acids. CDR1 is SQVTM, CDR2 ANQGSEA, per germline. V lost 7 bases, J lost 2 bases, and 7 bases stayed unmatched. The CDR3 is CSATSGDTYEQYF. The CDR3 region has the DNA TGCAGCGCTACTAGCGGAGATACCTACGAGCAGTACTTC.